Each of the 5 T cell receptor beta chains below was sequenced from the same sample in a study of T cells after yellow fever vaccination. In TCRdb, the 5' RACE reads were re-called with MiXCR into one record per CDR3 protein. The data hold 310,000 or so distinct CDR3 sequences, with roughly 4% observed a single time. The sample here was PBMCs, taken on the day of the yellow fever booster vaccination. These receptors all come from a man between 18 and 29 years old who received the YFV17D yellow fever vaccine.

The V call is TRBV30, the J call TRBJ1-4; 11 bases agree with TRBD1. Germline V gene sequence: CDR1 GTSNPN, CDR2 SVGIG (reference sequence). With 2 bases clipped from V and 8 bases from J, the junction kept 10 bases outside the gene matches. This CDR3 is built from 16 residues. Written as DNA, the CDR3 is TGTGCCTGGAGTCCAACCTGGGACAGGGGGAAGGAAAAACTGTTTTTT. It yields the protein CAWSPTWDRGKEKLFF.

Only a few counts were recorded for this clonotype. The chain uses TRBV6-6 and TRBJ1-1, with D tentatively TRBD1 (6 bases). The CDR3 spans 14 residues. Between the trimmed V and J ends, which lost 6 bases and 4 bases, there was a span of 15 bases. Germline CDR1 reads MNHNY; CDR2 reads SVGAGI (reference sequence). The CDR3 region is CASSGVGGGTEAFF. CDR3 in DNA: TGTGCCAGCAGCGGGGTGGGGGGCGGCACTGAAGCTTTCTTT.

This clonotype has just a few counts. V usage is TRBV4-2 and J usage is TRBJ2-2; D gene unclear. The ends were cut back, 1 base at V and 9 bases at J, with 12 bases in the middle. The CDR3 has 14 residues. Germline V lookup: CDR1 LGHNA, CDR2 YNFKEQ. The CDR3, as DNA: TGTGCCAGCAGCCAAGGAGACCTAGAACGGGAGCTGTTTTTT. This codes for CASSQGDLERELFF.

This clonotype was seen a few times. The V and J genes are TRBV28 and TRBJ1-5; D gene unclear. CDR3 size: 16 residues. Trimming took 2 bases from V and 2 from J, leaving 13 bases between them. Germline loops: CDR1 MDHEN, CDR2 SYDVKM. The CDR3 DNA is TGTGCCAGCAGTTTAATTTGGCCGGTCGGCAATCAGCCCCAGCATTTT. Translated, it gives CASSLIWPVGNQPQHF.

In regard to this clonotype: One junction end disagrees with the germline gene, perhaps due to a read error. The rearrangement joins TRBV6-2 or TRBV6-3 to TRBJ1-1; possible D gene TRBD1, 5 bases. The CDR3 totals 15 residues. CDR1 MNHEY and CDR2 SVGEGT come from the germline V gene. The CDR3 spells CASSYDRVMNTEAFF. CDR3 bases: TGTGCCAGCAGTTACGACAGAGTGATGAACACAGAAGCTTTCTTT.